The next 18 T cell receptor beta chains were all read from a single sample in a study of technical replicates of blood from a handful of donors. The repertoire was sequenced with immunoSEQ multiplex PCR; TCRdb's copy has only in-frame clones and lacks some. The top ten clones hold about 4% of a sample with around 30,000 clones, roughly 92% of them seen once. Sequencing was done on a sample of PBMCs. The receptors were gathered from a human donor in good health. Some clones in this sample may be carry-over from other donors' samples.

This sequence joins TRBV11-2 and TRBJ1-1; D not resolved. V was cut by 6 bases and J by 6 bases, with 14 bases left in between. Looked up from germline, CDR1 is SGHAT and CDR2 is FQNNGV. CDR3 length: 13 residues. Here the CDR3 DNA reads TGTGCCAGCAGACCACTCATACGCGCTGAAGCTTTCTTT. Protein: CASRPLIRAEAFF.

J is TRBJ1-2 and V is TRBV2, with D uncertain. V lost 3 bases and J lost 1, with 9 bases in between. Looked up from germline, CDR1 is SNHLY and CDR2 is FYNNEI. CDR3 length: 14 amino acids. The DNA of the CDR3 is TGTGCCAGCAGTGAGGCCCCGCATAACTATGGCTACACCTTC. It specifies CASSEAPHNYGYTF.

This clone was seen once. The chain carries TRBV5-8 and TRBJ2-5, with a weak D call TRBD1 (5 bases). Germline V gives CDR1 SGHTS, CDR2 YDEGEE. The V gene lost 4 bases and the J gene lost 1 base, with 17 bases spanning the gap. The CDR3 runs to 16 residues. The CDR3 loop reads CASSPGMDTIQETQYF. The CDR3 bases are TGTGCCAGCAGCCCTGGTATGGACACCATCCAAGAGACCCAGTACTTC.

The chain recombines TRBV11-1 with TRBJ2-7; weak D call: TRBD2 (5 bases). The CDR3 is made up of 14 amino acids. The V gene lost 7 bases and the J gene lost 3 bases, with 16 bases spanning the gap. Germline values: CDR1 SGHAT, CDR2 FQDESV (reference sequence). DNA of the CDR3: TGTGCCAGCACCCAAGGAGGCCAGTTCTACGAGCAGTACTTC. It yields the protein CASTQGGQFYEQYF.

This rearrangement joins TRBV18 to TRBJ1-3; a possible D gene is TRBD1 (5 bases). CDR1 and CDR2 from the germline V gene are KGHSH and LQKENI. This CDR3 spans 15 amino acids. V lost 1 base and J lost 7, with 14 bases in between. In DNA form, the CDR3 reads TGTGCCAGCTCACCACGCGCGGGGCCAGAGAACACCATATATTTT. It yields the protein CASSPRAGPENTIYF.

This chain connects TRBV15 to TRBJ1-4, with 9 bases fitting TRBD1. The CDR3 loop spans 14 amino acids. Germline CDR1 LNHNV, CDR2 YYDKDF (reference sequence). Trimming removed 5 bases from V and 8 bases from J; junction bases left unmatched: 6. The CDR3 region has the DNA TGTGCCACCAGCGAGGGACAGGGAAACGAAAAACTGTTTTTT. Translated, it gives CATSEGQGNEKLFF. Looking up the rest from reference TRBV15 and TRBJ1-4 gives the full variable domain: DAMVIQNPRYQVTQFGKPVTLSCSQTLNHNVMYWYQQKSSQAPKLLFHYYDKDFNNEADTPDNFQSRRPNTSFCFLDIRSPGLGDTAMYLCATSEGQGNEKLFFGSGTQLSVL.

The genes are TRBV4-3 and TRBJ2-7; the match to TRBD1 covers 7 bases. Per the germline V gene, CDR1 is LGHNA and CDR2 is YSLEER. Trimming took 4 bases from V and 0 from J; bases not matched to a gene: 3. This CDR3 has 14 residues. The CDR3 loop is CASSPRQGSYEQYF. Here the CDR3 DNA reads TGCGCCAGCAGCCCCCGACAGGGCTCCTACGAGCAGTACTTC.

The chain is built from TRBV5-4 and TRBJ2-3; 11 bases map to TRBD2. V gave up 4 bases and J gave up 5 bases; unmatched junction bases: 9. The germline V gene has CDR1 SGHNT and CDR2 YYREEE (reference sequence). The CDR3 totals 16 residues. The CDR3 region has the DNA TGTGCCAGCAGCCAGGGACTAGCGGCTGGGGGAGATACGCAGTATTTT. Protein product: CASSQGLAAGGDTQYF.

This clone was observed once. The V and J genes are TRBV6-1 and TRBJ1-6, with D unresolved. The CDR3 is 13 amino acids. V dropped 2 bases and J dropped 9 bases, with 8 bases sitting between them. From germline, CDR1 is MNHNS and CDR2 SASEGT. This CDR3 reads CASSELGASPLHF. The CDR3 bases are TGTGCCAGCAGTGAACTTGGAGCTTCACCCCTCCACTTT.

This clone was detected once. The chain joins TRBV27 to TRBJ1-2, with TRBD1 as a possible D gene (6 bases). This CDR3 is built from 15 residues. V was pared by 6 bases and J by 2 bases, with 16 bases between. The germline V gene encodes CDR1 MNHEY and CDR2 SMNVEV (reference sequence). The CDR3 DNA follows: TGTGCCAGCAGGTACTCCACAGGGTTGAACTATGGCTACACCTTC. This codes for CASRYSTGLNYGYTF.

The chain has TRBV15 and TRBJ2-1, with D perhaps matching TRBD1 (5 bases). The V end lost 2 bases, the J end lost 4 bases, and 18 bases lay between the germline ends. The germline V gene has CDR1 LNHNV and CDR2 YYDKDF (reference sequence). The CDR3 sequence is 17 residues long. This CDR3 reads CATSRPYVRRGYNEQFF. CDR3 nucleotide sequence: TGTGCCACCAGCAGACCTTACGTTAGAAGGGGATACAATGAGCAGTTCTTC.

The chain joins TRBV18 to TRBJ1-1; 8 positions agree with TRBD1. V dropped 3 bases and J dropped 4; count of bases not matched to a gene: 4. CDR3 length equals 14 residues. The germline CDR1 and CDR2 sequences are KGHSH and LQKENI. CDR3 sequence (DNA): TGTGCCAGCTCACCTACAGGGGGATTCACTGAAGCTTTCTTT. Residues: CASSPTGGFTEAFF.

V is TRBV27 and J is TRBJ2-7; maybe TRBD2 (5 bases). The V gene lost 7 bases and the J gene lost 1 base, with 17 bases spanning the gap. The CDR3 sequence is 15 residues long. In germline, CDR1 is MNHEY, CDR2 SMNVEV (reference sequence). CDR3 loop: CASKVVGNPSYEQYF. The CDR3 coding sequence is TGTGCCAGCAAGGTGGTCGGGAACCCTTCCTACGAGCAGTACTTC.

This rearrangement joins TRBV9 to TRBJ2-3, with TRBD2 identical over 10 bases. The ends lost 3 bases at V and 3 bases at J; junction bases unmatched: 7. This CDR3 region has 16 residues. The germline V gene has CDR1 SGDLS and CDR2 YYNGEE. CDR3 DNA: TGTGCCAGCAGCGCTCCGAGCGGGGGGGCAACAGATACGCAGTATTTT. It specifies CASSAPSGGATDTQYF.

The gene calls are TRBV2 and TRBJ1-1; tentative D call: TRBD1 (5 bases). The CDR3 contains 13 residues. V was trimmed by 6 bases and J by 0 bases, leaving 8 bases between them. CDR1 SNHLY and CDR2 FYNNEI come from the germline V gene. Written as DNA, the CDR3 is TGTGCCAGCAGAGAACAGGTGAACACTGAAGCTTTCTTT. Translation gives CASREQVNTEAFF.

The chain has TRBV4-2 and TRBJ2-1; D possibly corresponds to TRBD2 (5 bases). From germline, CDR1 is LGHNA and CDR2 YNFKEQ. Trimming stripped 0 bases from V and 0 bases from J, with 12 bases between. The CDR3 totals 17 residues. CDR3 amino acids: CASSQEGGGRSYNEQFF. In nucleotides, the CDR3 is TGTGCCAGCAGCCAAGAAGGTGGCGGGCGCTCCTACAATGAGCAGTTCTTC.

The chain is built from TRBV4-3 and TRBJ2-7, with 7 bases fitting TRBD2. The length of the CDR3 is 15 residues. Germline CDR1 LGHNA, CDR2 YSLEER. J was trimmed by 2 bases and V by 1 base; bases with no gene match: 5. The CDR3 DNA sequence: TGCGCCAGCAGCCAAGGGGGCGGGGGACCCTACGAGCAGTACTTC. Translating it yields CASSQGGGGPYEQYF.

J is TRBJ1-2 and V is TRBV2; maybe TRBD1 (5 bases). The germline gives CDR1 SNHLY, CDR2 FYNNEI. The CDR3 has 12 residues. Trimming cost V 7 bases and J 10 bases, with 16 bases left between them. CDR3 loop: CASTLTEVVYTF. CDR3 coding DNA: TGTGCCAGCACCCTGACAGAGGTTGTCTACACCTTC.